Following are 2 T cell receptor beta chains from one sample sequenced in a study of shared clonotypes between healthy human individuals. This table comes from immunoSEQ multiplex PCR, and its TCRdb copy is limited to in-frame clones, with some not included. The table records 190,000 or so clones, 66% of them present only once. Sequenced sample: memory CD4+ T cells sorted from blood. Subset of the sample: CD45RA-negative fraction. The receptors were sampled from a man in his thirties or forties in good health.

This chain connects TRBV18 to TRBJ1-3, with D hard to call. Germline V gene lookup returns CDR1 KGHSH and CDR2 LQKENI. Trimming took off 3 bases at V and 1 base at J, with 13 bases between the two ends. This CDR3 has 16 residues. The CDR3 DNA reads TGTGCCAGCTCACCGATTCGGGGTGGATCTGGAAACACCATATATTTT. Protein product: CASSPIRGGSGNTIYF.

This rearrangement joins TRBV7-9 to TRBJ2-5; unclear D gene. From germline, CDR1 is SEHNR and CDR2 FQNEAQ (reference sequence). Trimming shortened V by 3 bases and J by 1 base, and 9 bases separated the two germline ends. The CDR3 runs to 14 residues. CDR3 amino acids: CASSFLGLQETQYF. In DNA form, the CDR3 reads TGTGCCAGCAGCTTCTTAGGGCTCCAAGAGACCCAGTACTTC.